The 29 T cell receptor beta chains given below trace back to one sample, sequenced in a study of identical twins. TCRdb independently ran MiXCR on the 5' RACE reads; one entry per CDR3 protein. This table has 300,000 to 400,000 distinct CDR3 sequences, 9% to 15% appearing once. This same sample was also part of a study on yellow fever vaccine responses in identical twins.

Sample: CD8+ T cells sorted from blood. The receptors originated from a woman in her late teens or twenties in good health.

V is TRBV21-1 and J is TRBJ2-1. TRBV21-1 constitutes a pseudogene. This CDR3 region has 15 residues. The CDR3 DNA reads as TGTGCCAGCAGCTTTCACCTTGGTTCCTACAATGAGCAGTTCTTC. It codes for CASSFHLGSYNEQFF.

CDR3 sequence reads: CASSEPTRLVEQFF. CDR3 in DNA: TGTGCCAGCAGTGAGCCGACTAGGCTAGTTGAGCAGTTCTTC. The chain combines TRBV2 with TRBJ2-1; a possible D gene is TRBD2 (6 bases). This CDR3 contains 14 residues. The germline V gene encodes CDR1 SNHLY and CDR2 FYNNEI. V was shortened by 3 bases and J by 9 bases, with 15 bases between the two germline ends. Full variable domain (missing parts from reference TRBV2 and TRBJ2-1): EPEVTQTPSHQVTQMGQEVILRCVPISNHLYFYWYRQILGQKVEFLVSFYNNEISEKSEIFDDQFSVERPDGSNFTLKIRSTKLEDSAMYFCASSEPTRLVEQFFGPGTRLTVL.

The chain recombines TRBV3-1 with TRBJ2-1, with D perhaps TRBD1 (6 bases). The CDR3 has 16 residues. The V gene lost 4 bases and the J gene lost 0 bases, with 13 bases spanning the gap. The germline CDR1 and CDR2 sequences are LGHDT and YNNKEL (reference sequence). The CDR3 DNA reads as TGTGCCAGCAGCCGGGAACAGGGCTACTCCTACAATGAGCAGTTCTTC. Translated, it gives CASSREQGYSYNEQFF.

This clonotype was seen a few times. The CDR3, as DNA: TGTGCCAGCAGCTTGGCCACGACAGGGAGTGGGTACGAGCAGTACGTC. As protein: CASSLATTGSGYEQYV. This rearrangement joins TRBV5-5 to TRBJ2-7; 7 nucleotides agree with TRBD1. Trimming removed 0 bases from V and 4 bases from J; junction bases left unmatched: 10. Germline V lookup: CDR1 SGHKS, CDR2 YYEKEE (reference sequence). There are 16 residues in the CDR3.

The chain uses TRBV5-1 and TRBJ1-2; TRBD1 matches at 9 bases. This CDR3 contains 13 residues. V lost 5 bases, J lost 8 bases, and 7 bases stayed unmatched. Germline CDR1 SGHRS, CDR2 YFSETQ. Here the CDR3 DNA reads TGCGCCAGCAGGTCGGACAGGGGAGACGGCTACACCTTC. It is translated as CASRSDRGDGYTF.

The chain combines TRBV7-9 with TRBJ2-1; TRBD2 agrees at 8 bases. With 5 bases clipped from V and 3 bases from J, the junction kept 12 bases outside the gene matches. CDR3 size: 17 residues. Per germline, CDR1 SEHNR and CDR2 FQNEAQ (reference sequence). CDR3 DNA sequence: TGTGCCAGCAGCCCCAAAGGGACTAGTCCTTACTACAATGAGCAGTTCTTC. The encoded protein is CASSPKGTSPYYNEQFF.

The V call is TRBV20-1, the J call TRBJ2-7; D not certain. Germline CDR1 and CDR2: DFQATT and SNEGSKA (reference sequence). CDR3 length equals 13 residues. V dropped 3 bases and J dropped 0 bases, with 9 bases sitting between them. The CDR3 reads CSARDLHSYEQYF. CDR3 DNA: TGCAGTGCTAGGGATCTGCACTCCTACGAGCAGTACTTC.

This clonotype occurred many times. The chain joins TRBV20-1 to TRBJ2-3, with 10 nucleotides matching TRBD1. Germline V lookup: CDR1 DFQATT, CDR2 SNEGSKA (reference sequence). The CDR3 has 17 amino acids. After removal of 6 bases from V and 0 bases from J, the junction contained 12 bases not matched to a gene. The CDR3 bases are TGCAGTGCAGTACCGGGACAGGGGCCTACTAGCACAGATACGCAGTATTTT. Its translation is CSAVPGQGPTSTDTQYF.

This clonotype came up a few times. The rearrangement links TRBV4-2 to TRBJ2-7, with D unresolved. V gave up 1 base and J gave up 2 bases, with 12 bases separating them. CDR3 length: 15 amino acids. Germline V gene sequence: CDR1 LGHNA, CDR2 YNFKEQ. CDR3 coding DNA: TGTGCCAGCAGCCAAGTTTTAGCCACTACCTACGAGCAGTACTTC. The encoded protein is CASSQVLATTYEQYF.

This clonotype occurred a few times. This sequence joins TRBV5-1 and TRBJ1-2, with D possibly being TRBD1 (6 bases). CDR1 SGHRS and CDR2 YFSETQ come from the germline V gene. The V and J ends lost 6 bases and 8 bases respectively, with 23 bases between them. The CDR3 spans 15 residues. In nucleotides, the CDR3 is TGCGCCAGCACCTGGGACCGGGGGGCGGGACGCGGCTACACCTTC. Translation: CASTWDRGAGRGYTF.

The rearrangement uses TRBV2 and TRBJ2-5, with D hard to call. This CDR3 contains 14 residues. From germline, CDR1 is SNHLY and CDR2 FYNNEI. Trimming removed 6 bases from V and 1 base from J, with 12 bases in between. CDR3 in amino acids: CASSRVGSQETQYF. The CDR3 DNA is TGTGCCAGCAGCCGCGTCGGATCCCAAGAGACCCAGTACTTC. The full variable domain, in which reference TRBV2 and TRBJ2-5 provide the parts outside the CDR3, is EPEVTQTPSHQVTQMGQEVILRCVPISNHLYFYWYRQILGQKVEFLVSFYNNEISEKSEIFDDQFSVERPDGSNFTLKIRSTKLEDSAMYFCASSRVGSQETQYFGPGTRLLVL.

The rearrangement joins TRBV3-1 to TRBJ2-7; 8 positions agree with TRBD2. Per the germline V gene, CDR1 is LGHDT and CDR2 is YNNKEL (reference sequence). V lost 1 base and J lost 2; bases outside the gene matches: 7. This CDR3 spans 16 amino acids. DNA for the CDR3: TGTGCCAGCAGCCAAGGGAGCGCGGGAGGTACCTACGAGCAGTACTTC. This translates into CASSQGSAGGTYEQYF.

This clonotype was detected only a few times. V and J are TRBV9 and TRBJ1-3; perhaps TRBD1 as D (5 bases). Looked up from germline, CDR1 is SGDLS and CDR2 is YYNGEE. The ends were cut back, 3 bases at V and 4 bases at J, with 14 bases in the middle. The CDR3 runs to 15 residues. The CDR3 region is CASSAWDAWGNTIYF. CDR3 coding DNA: TGTGCCAGCAGCGCGTGGGACGCCTGGGGAAACACCATATATTTT.

This clonotype was counted between two and nine times. J is TRBJ1-1 and V is TRBV6-6; no definite D call. Trimming took 6 bases from V and 5 from J, leaving 10 bases between them. CDR3 length: 12 residues. Per germline, CDR1 MNHNY and CDR2 SVGAGI (reference sequence). The CDR3, as DNA: TGTGCCAGCAGCCCTCAGACTACTGAAGCTTTCTTT. The encoded protein is CASSPQTTEAFF.

The table lists this clonotype with many counts. V usage is TRBV24-1 and J usage is TRBJ2-1; D is uncertain. This CDR3 has 16 residues. Germline V gene data show CDR1 as KGHDR and CDR2 as SFDVKD. V shed 1 base and J shed 4 bases, with 13 bases lying between them. CDR3 amino acids: CATSDFRDTRYNEQFF. Written as DNA, the CDR3 is TGTGCCACCAGTGATTTCCGAGACACACGATACAATGAGCAGTTCTTC.

This clonotype was counted between two and nine times. The chain is built from TRBV7-9 and TRBJ1-1, with TRBD1 matching over 9 bases. Germline CDR1 SEHNR, CDR2 FQNEAQ (reference sequence). The V segment lost 4 bases and the J segment 1 base; nucleotides outside the gene matches: 4. The CDR3 runs to 15 residues. The CDR3 spells CASSSPQGANTEAFF. CDR3 sequence (DNA): TGTGCCAGCAGCTCCCCACAGGGGGCGAACACTGAAGCTTTCTTT.

Ten or more counts support this clonotype. The chain uses TRBV29-1 and TRBJ2-7; no reliable D call. There are 11 residues in the CDR3. Germline CDR1 and CDR2: SQVTM and ANQGSEA. Trimming left V 4 bases short and J 3 bases short, with 7 bases between. CDR3 residues: CSVGGDYEQYF. For the CDR3, the DNA is TGCAGCGTTGGGGGTGACTACGAGCAGTACTTC.

Concerning this clonotype: One end of the junction varies from germline; a read error may be responsible. The chain couples TRBV7-9 to TRBJ2-7; 10 bases agree with TRBD1. Germline V lookup: CDR1 SEHNR, CDR2 FQNEAQ (reference sequence). The CDR3 loop spans 16 amino acids. This chain's CDR3 is CASSPNAGQGFYEQCF. DNA of the CDR3: TGTGCCAGCAGCCCGAACGCGGGACAGGGGTTCTACGAGCAGTGCTTC.

This rearrangement joins TRBV11-2 to TRBJ2-5; perhaps D is TRBD1 or TRBD2 (6 bases each). CDR3 size: 15 residues. V lost 5 bases and J lost 1, with 14 bases in between. The germline V gene has CDR1 SGHAT and CDR2 FQNNGV. The CDR3 protein is CASSQSRGLQETQYF. The CDR3 coding sequence is TGTGCCAGCAGCCAAAGCCGGGGGCTCCAAGAGACCCAGTACTTC.

The chain couples TRBV28 to TRBJ2-1; TRBD2 is a possible D gene (6 bases). Trimming shortened V by 1 base and J by 16 bases, and 20 bases separated the two germline ends. The CDR3 has 14 amino acids. CDR1 is MDHEN and CDR2 is SYDVKM in the germline V gene. The CDR3 DNA is TGTGCCAGCAGTTTATACTACGGGAGTCTACTAAAATTCTTC. It yields the protein CASSLYYGSLLKFF.

This chain uses TRBV7-6 with TRBJ2-7; TRBD2 agrees at 8 bases. Germline V gene lookup returns CDR1 SGHVS and CDR2 FNYEAQ. J was trimmed by 4 bases and V by 1 base; bases with no gene match: 3. This CDR3 comprises 14 residues. Here the CDR3 DNA reads TGTGCCAGCAGCTTAGAAGCGGGGGTATACGAGCAGTACTTC. Translation: CASSLEAGVYEQYF. The full variable domain, rest sourced from reference TRBV7-6 and TRBJ2-7, is GAGVSQSPRYKVTKRGQDVALRCDPISGHVSLYWYRQALGQGPEFLTYFNYEAQQDKSGLPNDRFSAERPEGSISTLTIQRTEQRDSAMYRCASSLEAGVYEQYFGPGTRLTVT.

This clonotype has at least ten counts. The rearrangement joins TRBV28 to TRBJ1-2; D unresolved. The germline gives CDR1 MDHEN, CDR2 SYDVKM. V gave up 8 bases and J gave up 7 bases, with 2 bases separating them. The length of the CDR3 is 8 residues. The CDR3 reads CASGGYTF. CDR3 nucleotide sequence: TGTGCCAGCGGTGGCTACACCTTC.

This chain uses TRBV10-2 with TRBJ2-6, with no clear D. This CDR3 spans 17 amino acids. With 8 bases removed from V and 0 bases from J, the gap between germline ends came to 17 bases. Germline V lookup: CDR1 WSHSY, CDR2 SAAADI. The CDR3 loop is CASQSNRLTSGANVLTF. Here the CDR3 DNA reads TGCGCCAGCCAAAGTAACCGGCTCACCTCTGGGGCCAACGTCCTGACTTTC.

This clonotype was observed many times. This chain joins TRBV7-9 and TRBJ1-2; D is perhaps TRBD1 (5 bases). Trimming took off 6 bases at V and 0 bases at J, with 14 bases between the two ends. The CDR3 runs to 15 residues. From germline, CDR1 is SEHNR and CDR2 FQNEAQ (reference sequence). The CDR3 bases are TGTGCCAGCAGGCCCGGGGGGAACTCTAACTATGGCTACACCTTC. Encoded protein: CASRPGGNSNYGYTF.

This clonotype appeared a few times. The gene calls are TRBV29-1 and TRBJ2-3; 7 bases are a match to TRBD2. The CDR3 runs to 17 residues. The junction had 16 bases not matched to a gene; V was cut back by 5 bases and J by 2 bases. Germline CDR1 and CDR2: SQVTM and ANQGSEA. For the CDR3, the DNA is TGCAGCGTTCGCGGGGCGGGAGAGAGTCCGTACACAGATACGCAGTATTTT. Translation gives CSVRGAGESPYTDTQYF.

The gene calls are TRBV7-9 and TRBJ2-6; D ambiguous. V was trimmed by 1 base and J by 6 bases, leaving 10 bases between them. The CDR3 spans 15 residues. Germline CDR1 SEHNR, CDR2 FQNEAQ (reference sequence). In nucleotides, the CDR3 is TGTGCCAGCAGCTTAGGGCCCCTGGAGGCCAACGTCCTGACTTTC. Amino acids: CASSLGPLEANVLTF.

This clonotype was seen a few times. CDR3 residues: CASSAATSGGAGDTQYF. DNA for the CDR3: TGTGCCAGCAGTGCGGCGACTAGCGGGGGGGCAGGAGATACGCAGTATTTT. The chain links TRBV27 to TRBJ2-3; 14 bases fit TRBD2. The germline V gene has CDR1 MNHEY and CDR2 SMNVEV (reference sequence). There are 17 residues in the CDR3. The ends lost 5 bases at V and 5 bases at J; junction bases unmatched: 9.

The gene calls are TRBV15 and TRBJ2-5; D is perhaps TRBD2 (7 bases). The CDR3 covers 13 residues. The V gene lost 6 bases and the J gene lost 3 bases, with 11 bases spanning the gap. Germline lookup yields CDR1 LNHNV and CDR2 YYDKDF (reference sequence). The CDR3 sequence is CATRGGGEETQYF. The CDR3 DNA reads TGTGCCACCAGAGGGGGGGGTGAAGAGACCCAGTACTTC.

The sample holds one count of this clonotype. The V call is TRBV9, the J call TRBJ2-7; D possibly corresponds to TRBD1 (5 bases). Looked up from germline, CDR1 is SGDLS and CDR2 is YYNGEE. V shed 4 bases and J shed 3 bases, with 14 bases lying between them. The CDR3 loop spans 14 amino acids. In DNA form, the CDR3 reads TGTGCCAGCAGCCCGAGGACATCCTTCTACGAGCAGTACTTC. This translates into CASSPRTSFYEQYF.